The 27 T cell receptor beta chains reported below all come from one sample, sequenced in a study of identical twins. TCRdb re-called the 5' RACE reads through MiXCR, storing one row per CDR3 protein. The sample lists under 800,000 distinct CDR3 sequences; 20% to 25% were seen once. The sample was also linked to a second study, of T cells expressing NK-cell markers.

The material sequenced was PBMCs. The origin of the receptors is a woman between 18 and 29 years old in good health.

CDR3 sequence reads: CASSLAGPGKQFF. The CDR3 DNA sequence: TGTGCCAGCAGCTTAGCCGGCCCGGGAAAGCAGTTCTTC. V gene TRBV11-2 combines with J gene TRBJ2-1; tentatively, D is TRBD2 (5 bases). The CDR3 is 13 amino acids. Germline V lookup: CDR1 SGHAT, CDR2 FQNNGV. V lost 1 base and J 11 bases, leaving 12 bases between the germline ends.

This clonotype has a handful of counts. This CDR3 reads CASTKRNADTQYF. The CDR3 DNA is TGTGCCAGCACCAAAAGGAACGCAGATACGCAGTATTTT. This chain uses TRBV7-2 with TRBJ2-3; no clear D gene. The V gene lost 7 bases and the J gene lost 4 bases, with 12 bases spanning the gap. In germline, CDR1 is SGHTA, CDR2 FQGNSA. The CDR3 length is 13 residues. Using reference TRBV7-2 and TRBJ2-3 for the parts outside the CDR3, the full variable domain is GAGVSQSPSNKVTEKGKDVELRCDPISGHTALYWYRQSLGQGLEFLIYFQGNSAPDKSGLPSDRFSAERTGGSVSTLTIQRTQQEDSAVYLCASTKRNADTQYFGPGTRLTVL.

This clonotype has only a few counts. This chain connects TRBV29-1 to TRBJ2-6; no firm D call. CDR3 size: 13 residues. V was trimmed by 6 bases and J by 4 bases, leaving 10 bases between them. CDR1 SQVTM and CDR2 ANQGSEA come from the germline V gene. The CDR3 sequence: CSVGSDGANVLTF. In nucleotides, the CDR3 is TGCAGCGTGGGGTCCGACGGGGCCAACGTCCTGACTTTC.

V gene TRBV18 combines with J gene TRBJ2-1; 11 bases agree with TRBD2. Germline V lookup: CDR1 KGHSH, CDR2 LQKENI. The CDR3 consists of 16 residues. The J segment lost 5 bases and the V segment lost 0 bases, leaving 3 bases of the junction unmatched. This chain's CDR3 is CASSPPGTSGNNEQFF. In nucleotides, the CDR3 is TGTGCCAGCTCACCACCAGGGACTAGCGGTAACAATGAGCAGTTCTTC. Together with reference TRBV18 and TRBJ2-1, the CDR3 gives the full variable domain: NAGVMQNPRHLVRRRGQEARLRCSPMKGHSHVYWYRQLPEEGLKFMVYLQKENIIDESGMPKERFSAEFPKEGPSILRIQQVVRGDSAAYFCASSPPGTSGNNEQFFGPGTRLTVL.

This clonotype occurred many times. This chain joins TRBV10-3 and TRBJ1-4; 7 positions match TRBD1. V lost 3 bases to trimming and J lost 5 bases; unmatched junction nucleotides: 0. Per germline, CDR1 ENHRY and CDR2 SYGVKD. CDR3 length: 13 amino acids. The CDR3: CAISDRGNEKLFF. The CDR3 region has the DNA TGTGCCATCAGTGACAGGGGGAATGAAAAACTGTTTTTT.

Details on this clonotype: It may be a read error: a sequence one base away is much more abundant. V is TRBV7-9 and J is TRBJ2-6; TRBD1 might be the D (5 bases). The CDR3 loop spans 14 amino acids. The germline V gene encodes CDR1 SEHNR and CDR2 FQNEAQ (reference sequence). The CDR3 sequence: CASSLGAGAYVLTF. The CDR3 nucleotides read TGTGCCAGCAGCTTAGGGGCTGGGGCCTACGTCCTGACTTTC.

V and J are TRBV6-5 and TRBJ2-7, with D possibly being TRBD1 or TRBD2 (5 bases each). The V gene lost 0 bases and the J gene lost 2 bases, with 11 bases spanning the gap. The CDR3 length is 15 residues. Per germline, CDR1 MNHEY and CDR2 SVGAGI. The CDR3, as DNA: TGTGCCAGCAGTTACTCCAGGGCCGGGGCCTACGAGCAGTACTTC. Translating gives CASSYSRAGAYEQYF.

This clonotype was seen a handful of times. The rearrangement uses TRBV29-1 and TRBJ1-2; TRBD1 is a possible D gene (5 bases). This CDR3 region has 12 residues. Germline V CDR1 and CDR2: SQVTM, ANQGSEA. Trimming took off 5 bases at V and 2 bases at J, with 9 bases between the two ends. Here the CDR3 reads CSVPGPNYGYTF. CDR3 sequence (DNA): TGCAGCGTTCCGGGACCGAACTATGGCTACACCTTC.

This clonotype has just a few counts. J is TRBJ2-3 and V is TRBV15, with D possibly TRBD1 on 5 matching bases. CDR3 length: 13 amino acids. CDR1 and CDR2 from the germline V gene are LNHNV and YYDKDF (reference sequence). With 4 bases removed from V and 5 bases from J, the gap between germline ends came to 10 bases. CDR3 sequence: CATSTGLRDTQYF. The CDR3 bases are TGTGCCACCAGCACAGGGTTAAGAGATACGCAGTATTTT.

The J gene is TRBJ1-3, the V gene TRBV7-9, with D possibly being TRBD1 (5 bases). V was trimmed by 5 bases and J by 0 bases, leaving 11 bases between them. The CDR3 sequence is 15 residues long. CDR1 is SEHNR and CDR2 is FQNEAQ in the germline V gene (reference sequence). The CDR3 reads CASSGQGNSGNTIYF. The CDR3 DNA is TGTGCCAGCAGCGGCCAGGGTAACTCTGGAAACACCATATATTTT.

This clonotype came up many times. The genes are TRBV6-5 and TRBJ1-3; D perhaps matches TRBD1 (5 bases). V lost 3 bases and J 2 bases, leaving 11 bases between the germline ends. The CDR3 sequence is 15 residues long. The germline gives CDR1 MNHEY, CDR2 SVGAGI. DNA of the CDR3: TGTGCCAGCAGTTATGTGGGGGAAGCTGGAAACACCATATATTTT. Translation: CASSYVGEAGNTIYF.

This rearrangement joins TRBV6-2 or TRBV6-3 to TRBJ2-1; perhaps TRBD2 as D (5 bases). The V gene's germline CDR1 is MNHEY and CDR2 SVGEGT. The CDR3 sequence is 16 residues long. V was shortened by 5 bases and J by 0 bases, with 14 bases between the two germline ends. CDR3 DNA sequence: TGTGCCAGCAGTGCAAGGACTTCCAGCTCCTACAATGAGCAGTTCTTC. Residues: CASSARTSSSYNEQFF.

The CDR3 DNA follows: TGTGCCAGCAGTGAAGTTGAGGGACTAGCGGGAGAAGGGGCCGGGGAGCTGTTTTTT. Translating it yields CASSEVEGLAGEGAGELFF. J is TRBJ2-2 and V is TRBV2; TRBD2 matches 14 bases. This CDR3 is 19 amino acids long. The V segment lost 1 base and the J segment 6 bases; nucleotides outside the gene matches: 10. CDR1 is SNHLY, CDR2 FYNNEI, per germline.

The gene calls are TRBV4-3 and TRBJ2-7, with TRBD1 identical over 9 bases. CDR1 is LGHNA, CDR2 YSLEER, per germline. The CDR3 runs to 14 residues. The V gene end was trimmed by 4 bases and the J gene end by 6 bases; junction bases not matched to a gene: 7. CDR3 DNA sequence: TGCGCCAGCAGCCCGGGACAGGGCGCATTCGAGCAGTACTTC. Translated: CASSPGQGAFEQYF.

This clonotype was recorded at least ten times. The chain uses TRBV20-1 and TRBJ2-1; 7 bases line up with TRBD2. The V gene end was trimmed by 1 base and the J gene end by 0 bases; junction bases not matched to a gene: 3. CDR3 length: 15 amino acids. Germline values: CDR1 DFQATT, CDR2 SNEGSKA (reference sequence). CDR3 sequence reads: CSARGGGSSYNEQFF. The CDR3 DNA follows: TGCAGTGCTAGAGGTGGCGGGAGCTCCTACAATGAGCAGTTCTTC.

The chain uses TRBV20-1 and TRBJ1-5; D possibly corresponds to TRBD1 (5 bases). V gave up 1 base and J gave up 4 bases, with 8 bases separating them. CDR1 is DFQATT and CDR2 is SNEGSKA in the germline V gene (reference sequence). The CDR3 sequence is 13 residues long. The CDR3 loop reads CSARVGGNQPQHF. Written as DNA, the CDR3 is TGCAGTGCTAGAGTCGGGGGGAATCAGCCCCAGCATTTT.

V and J are TRBV4-1 and TRBJ2-2, with D perhaps TRBD1 or TRBD2 (6 bases each). Trimming took 8 bases from V and 1 from J, leaving 14 bases between them. Germline V gives CDR1 MGHRA, CDR2 YSYEKL. This CDR3 is 15 amino acids long. CDR3: CASRRRGQNTGELFF. CDR3 nucleotide sequence: TGCGCCAGCCGTAGACGGGGGCAGAACACCGGGGAGCTGTTTTTT.

This chain connects TRBV7-9 to TRBJ2-3; a weak D match, TRBD2 (7 bases). V lost 3 bases, J lost 4 bases, and 17 bases lay in between. The CDR3 is 16 amino acids. CDR1 is SEHNR and CDR2 is FQNEAQ in the germline V gene (reference sequence). This CDR3 is CASSLGAGNRADTQYF. CDR3 coding DNA: TGTGCCAGCAGCTTGGGAGCGGGAAACAGGGCAGATACGCAGTATTTT.

This clonotype was seen at least ten times. The V call is TRBV5-1, the J call TRBJ2-1; D perhaps matches TRBD1 (5 bases). V dropped 0 bases and J dropped 6 bases, with 13 bases sitting between them. The CDR3 consists of 15 residues. Germline values: CDR1 SGHRS, CDR2 YFSETQ. The CDR3 bases are TGCGCCAGCAGCTTGGATGGGGCCTCGACCAATGAGCAGTTCTTC. It yields the protein CASSLDGASTNEQFF. Filled out from reference TRBV5-1 and TRBJ2-1, the complete variable domain reads KAGVTQTPRYLIKTRGQQVTLSCSPISGHRSVSWYQQTPGQGLQFLFEYFSETQRNKGNFPGRFSGRQFSNSRSEMNVSTLELGDSALYLCASSLDGASTNEQFFGPGTRLTVL.

The V call is TRBV20-1, the J call TRBJ1-4, with 10 bases that match TRBD1. CDR1 is DFQATT, CDR2 SNEGSKA, per germline (reference sequence). The trim removed 3 bases at V and 7 bases at J, leaving 2 bases unmatched. There are 13 residues in the CDR3. The CDR3 spells CSASGTGVEKLFF. The CDR3 DNA sequence: TGCAGTGCTAGCGGGACAGGGGTTGAAAAACTGTTTTTT.

The chain couples TRBV20-1 to TRBJ2-1, with unresolved D. The CDR3 is 14 amino acids. The V end was cut by 5 bases, the J end by 4 bases, with 15 bases between. Germline values: CDR1 DFQATT, CDR2 SNEGSKA (reference sequence). DNA for the CDR3: TGCAGTGCTGCTGACCAAAACAATTACAATGAGCAGTTCTTC. It yields the protein CSAADQNNYNEQFF.

The sample holds a few counts of this clonotype. V and J are TRBV29-1 and TRBJ2-3, with a tentative D call TRBD1 (5 bases). The CDR3 is 13 residues long. Trimming stripped 4 bases from V and 2 bases from J, with 10 bases between. The V gene's germline CDR1 is SQVTM and CDR2 ANQGSEA. The CDR3 DNA follows: TGCAGCGTTGTAAGGGGATTCACAGATACGCAGTATTTT. Residues: CSVVRGFTDTQYF.

The genes are TRBV20-1 and TRBJ2-3; 9 bases are a match to TRBD2. Germline values: CDR1 DFQATT, CDR2 SNEGSKA (reference sequence). The V gene end was trimmed by 0 bases and the J gene end by 4 bases; junction bases not matched to a gene: 5. The CDR3 runs to 15 residues. The CDR3 sequence: CSARDLGTSPDTQYF. CDR3 DNA: TGCAGTGCTAGAGATCTAGGGACTAGCCCAGATACGCAGTATTTT.

The rearrangement links TRBV2 to TRBJ2-3; 8 bases are shared with TRBD2. Germline CDR1 and CDR2: SNHLY and FYNNEI. This CDR3 has 17 residues. After removal of 4 bases from V and 2 bases from J, the junction contained 11 bases not matched to a gene. The CDR3 bases are TGTGCCAGCAGTGCCTCTTTTCGGGGGGGGTTCACAGATACGCAGTATTTT. This codes for CASSASFRGGFTDTQYF.

This clonotype was seen a few times. The V call is TRBV5-5, the J call TRBJ1-2; D perhaps matches TRBD1 (6 bases). This CDR3 has 14 amino acids. Per the germline V gene, CDR1 is SGHKS and CDR2 is YYEKEE (reference sequence). V was pared by 4 bases and J by 6 bases, with 16 bases between. The CDR3 is CASSRMRTADGYTF. In DNA, the CDR3 is TGTGCCAGCAGCAGAATGCGGACAGCCGATGGCTACACCTTC.

The chain carries TRBV5-1 and TRBJ2-1; D gene uncertain. This CDR3 is built from 14 residues. CDR1 SGHRS and CDR2 YFSETQ come from the germline V gene. Trimming shortened V by 4 bases and J by 4 bases, and 12 bases separated the two germline ends. Written as DNA, the CDR3 is TGCGCCAGCAGCATGCCCCCCTCGTACAATGAGCAGTTCTTC. Protein product: CASSMPPSYNEQFF.

This rearrangement joins TRBV20-1 to TRBJ2-6, with D perhaps TRBD2 (5 bases). This CDR3 is 13 amino acids long. Trimming pared 6 bases from V and 0 bases from J, leaving 6 bases between. Germline CDR1 and CDR2: DFQATT and SNEGSKA (reference sequence). CDR3 protein: CSARDSGANVLTF. The DNA of the CDR3 is TGCAGTGCCCGGGACTCTGGGGCCAACGTCCTGACTTTC.